What follows is one T cell receptor (beta chain) and its context. The treatment: oral pan-JAK inhibitor, 5-10 mg twice daily. The data were obtained in a study of CD8+ T cells in alopecia areata. The CDR3 sequence is 17 residues long. Germline V gene lookup returns CDR1 SQVTM and CDR2 ANQGSEA. V lost 3 bases, J lost 5 bases, and 13 bases stayed unmatched. Once RNA had been extracted, it was reverse transcribed into cDNA to act as the sequencing template. The assay was immunoSEQ multiplex PCR, and TCRdb's table has in-frame clones only and misses some. Of some 58,000 clones listed, 46% are singletons. The clonotype was recovered from a human donor with alopecia areata. The material sequenced was CD8+ T cells sorted from blood, taken at approximately week 36, from a patient treated with tofacitinib. The chain links TRBV29-1 to TRBJ2-7; 13 bases line up with TRBD2. The CDR3 DNA sequence: TGCAGCGTTGACGGACTAGCGGGAGAAAGAGGTGAGGACGAGCAGTACTTC. This gives the protein CSVDGLAGERGEDEQYF.